The 17 T cell receptor beta chains below were found in one sample sequenced in a study of blood T cell repertoires in COVID-19. TCRdb's table, derived via immunoSEQ multiplex PCR, lists solely in-frame clones and lacks some. The table has some 90,000 clones, approximately 89% seen once. The sample comprised peripheral blood. The source is a woman aged 80 or over with active COVID-19.

The CDR3 region is CATSRDLWEGSQPQHF. In DNA, the CDR3 is TGTGCCACCAGCAGAGATCTGTGGGAGGGGAGTCAGCCCCAGCATTTT. The gene calls are TRBV15 and TRBJ1-5, with D possibly matching TRBD1 (5 bases). Trimming stripped 0 bases from V and 6 bases from J, with 15 bases between. Germline CDR1 LNHNV, CDR2 YYDKDF (reference sequence). The CDR3 runs 16 residues.

This clone was recorded once. The chain combines TRBV5-1 with TRBJ1-2; 8 bases agree with TRBD1. CDR3 length: 16 amino acids. Germline-derived CDR1 and CDR2 are SGHRS and YFSETQ. V dropped 1 base and J dropped 2; count of bases not matched to a gene: 7. The CDR3 DNA follows: TGCGCCAGCAGCTTGTTTCAGGGGGCGGCAAACTATGGCTACACCTTC. Protein sequence: CASSLFQGAANYGYTF. Drawing the rest from reference TRBV5-1 and TRBJ1-2, the complete variable domain is KAGVTQTPRYLIKTRGQQVTLSCSPISGHRSVSWYQQTPGQGLQFLFEYFSETQRNKGNFPGRFSGRQFSNSRSEMNVSTLELGDSALYLCASSLFQGAANYGYTFGSGTRLTVV.

CDR3 coding DNA: TGCGCCAGCAGCCATCTATCTAGCGGGAGTCTAAATGAGCAGTTCTTC. It translates to CASSHLSSGSLNEQFF. This chain links TRBV4-1 with TRBJ2-1, with 10 bases identical to TRBD2. The length of the CDR3 is 16 residues. Germline values: CDR1 MGHRA, CDR2 YSYEKL. J gave up 7 bases and V 3 bases, and 9 bases lay outside the gene matches.

The chain employs TRBV4-1 and TRBJ2-5, with 9 bases aligning to TRBD2. The germline gives CDR1 MGHRA, CDR2 YSYEKL. J was trimmed by 1 base and V by 3 bases; bases with no gene match: 3. The CDR3 runs 15 residues. The CDR3 coding sequence is TGCGCCAGCAGCCAGTTGACTAGCGGCCAAGAGACCCAGTACTTC. Protein sequence: CASSQLTSGQETQYF.

This chain joins TRBV29-1 and TRBJ1-2, with D tentatively TRBD1 (6 bases). In germline, CDR1 is SQVTM, CDR2 ANQGSEA. Trimming pared 1 base from V and 4 bases from J, leaving 13 bases between. This CDR3 comprises 14 residues. The CDR3 sequence is CSVEVGRGFYGYTF. DNA for the CDR3: TGCAGCGTTGAAGTTGGCAGGGGCTTCTATGGCTACACCTTC.

The chain recombines TRBV28 with TRBJ1-5, with D possibly TRBD1 on 6 matching bases. This CDR3 spans 16 amino acids. Germline V gene data show CDR1 as MDHEN and CDR2 as SYDVKM. V was pared by 5 bases and J by 2 bases, with 16 bases between. The CDR3 is CASSLLRGAGNQPQHF. The CDR3 DNA reads as TGTGCCAGCAGTCTCTTACGGGGGGCGGGCAATCAGCCCCAGCATTTT.

V usage is TRBV13 and J usage is TRBJ2-1; possibly TRBD2 for D (7 bases). The germline V gene has CDR1 PRHDT and CDR2 FYEKMQ (reference sequence). The CDR3 has 16 amino acids. V was pared by 3 bases and J by 7 bases, with 19 bases between. The CDR3 region has the DNA TGTGCCAGCAGCTTTATAGGACTAGGGGGGGCAAATGAGCAGTTCTTC. Amino acids: CASSFIGLGGANEQFF.

V is TRBV5-1 and J is TRBJ2-1, with 7 nucleotides matching TRBD1. CDR1 and CDR2 (germline): SGHRS, YFSETQ. CDR3 size: 17 residues. The trim removed 0 bases at V and 7 bases at J, leaving 13 bases unmatched. In DNA form, the CDR3 reads TGCGCCAGCAGCTTGGATCACAGGGGAAGGTTTGGGAATGAGCAGTTCTTC. It is translated as CASSLDHRGRFGNEQFF.

The CDR3 loop reads CASSLSNRGLYEQYF. Here the CDR3 DNA reads TGTGCCAGCAGTTTGTCTAACAGGGGACTGTACGAGCAGTACTTC. The chain is built from TRBV28 and TRBJ2-7; D possibly corresponds to TRBD1 (7 bases). The germline gives CDR1 MDHEN, CDR2 SYDVKM. This CDR3 has 15 residues. V was pared by 3 bases and J by 4 bases, with 16 bases between.

The chain joins TRBV6-2 or TRBV6-3 to TRBJ2-3; D may be TRBD2 (5 bases). Germline V gene sequence: CDR1 MNHEY, CDR2 SVGEGT. This CDR3 spans 15 amino acids. The V gene lost 4 bases and the J gene lost 2 bases, with 13 bases spanning the gap. The CDR3 reads CASSSTGSDTDTQYF. CDR3 DNA sequence: TGTGCCAGCAGTTCGACGGGAAGCGACACAGATACGCAGTATTTT.

The chain is built from TRBV4-2 and TRBJ2-1; 11 nucleotides match TRBD2. V was pared by 6 bases and J by 1 base, with 5 bases of the junction left unmatched. Germline CDR1 reads LGHNA; CDR2 reads YNFKEQ. CDR3 length: 16 residues. The CDR3 DNA reads as TGTGCCAGCAGTATTAGCGGGAGGGCGTCCTACAATGAGCAGTTCTTC. Translation: CASSISGRASYNEQFF.

The CDR3 region is CATSREYRPTAEETQYF. DNA for the CDR3: TGTGCCACCAGCAGAGAGTACAGACCTACAGCAGAAGAGACCCAGTACTTC. This chain links TRBV15 with TRBJ2-5, with no clear D. The CDR3 is 17 amino acids. The V and J ends lost 0 bases and 3 bases respectively, with 17 bases between them. Per germline, CDR1 LNHNV and CDR2 YYDKDF (reference sequence).

This chain connects TRBV2 to TRBJ1-4, with D hard to call. CDR1 and CDR2 (germline): SNHLY, FYNNEI. The CDR3 is made up of 13 amino acids. The V end was cut by 0 bases, the J end by 11 bases, with 10 bases between. CDR3 protein: CASSEANGGKLFF. The CDR3, as DNA: TGTGCCAGCAGTGAAGCGAACGGAGGGAAACTGTTTTTT.

The chain uses TRBV6-5 and TRBJ2-3; possibly TRBD2 for D (5 bases). The CDR3 has 13 residues. V dropped 6 bases and J dropped 12 bases, with 19 bases sitting between them. CDR1 and CDR2 (germline): MNHEY, SVGAGI. The CDR3 sequence is CASSRRTARHQYF. For the CDR3, the DNA is TGTGCCAGCAGCCGCCGGACTGCTCGTCACCAGTATTTT.

This clone was seen only once. This chain links TRBV4-3 with TRBJ2-7; TRBD2 matches 9 bases. Germline values: CDR1 LGHNA, CDR2 YSLEER. V dropped 2 bases and J dropped 1; count of bases not matched to a gene: 9. The CDR3 contains 17 residues. CDR3 amino acids: CASSQSSSGSSSYEQYF. The CDR3 coding sequence is TGCGCCAGCAGCCAAAGTAGTAGCGGGAGCTCATCCTACGAGCAGTACTTC.

The chain couples TRBV12-3 or TRBV12-4 to TRBJ1-1; D is unresolved. This CDR3 has 13 amino acids. The V and J ends lost 6 bases and 3 bases respectively, with 11 bases between them. CDR3 nucleotides: TGTGCCAGCAGGTTTGGCCGATACACTGAAGCTTTCTTT. Its protein product is CASRFGRYTEAFF.

The V and J genes are TRBV19 and TRBJ2-2; D is possibly TRBD1 (6 bases). The V end lost 6 bases, the J end lost 4 bases, and 12 bases lay between the germline ends. CDR3 length: 14 residues. Germline lookup yields CDR1 LNHDA and CDR2 SQIVND (reference sequence). The CDR3 nucleotides read TGTGCCAGTAGAGGGGGTCTCTCCACCGGGGAGCTGTTTTTT. Amino acid sequence: CASRGGLSTGELFF.